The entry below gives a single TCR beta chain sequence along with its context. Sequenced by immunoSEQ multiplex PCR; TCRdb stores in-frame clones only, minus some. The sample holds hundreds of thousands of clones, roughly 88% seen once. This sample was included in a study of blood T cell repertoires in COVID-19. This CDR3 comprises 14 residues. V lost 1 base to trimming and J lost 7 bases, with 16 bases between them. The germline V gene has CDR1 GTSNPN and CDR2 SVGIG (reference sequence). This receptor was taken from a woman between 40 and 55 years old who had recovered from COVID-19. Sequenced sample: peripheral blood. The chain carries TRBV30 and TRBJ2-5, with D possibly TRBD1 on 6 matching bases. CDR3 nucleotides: TGTGCCTGGAGTGCCACCATAGGGGGAAGGACCCAGTACTTC. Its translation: CAWSATIGGRTQYF.